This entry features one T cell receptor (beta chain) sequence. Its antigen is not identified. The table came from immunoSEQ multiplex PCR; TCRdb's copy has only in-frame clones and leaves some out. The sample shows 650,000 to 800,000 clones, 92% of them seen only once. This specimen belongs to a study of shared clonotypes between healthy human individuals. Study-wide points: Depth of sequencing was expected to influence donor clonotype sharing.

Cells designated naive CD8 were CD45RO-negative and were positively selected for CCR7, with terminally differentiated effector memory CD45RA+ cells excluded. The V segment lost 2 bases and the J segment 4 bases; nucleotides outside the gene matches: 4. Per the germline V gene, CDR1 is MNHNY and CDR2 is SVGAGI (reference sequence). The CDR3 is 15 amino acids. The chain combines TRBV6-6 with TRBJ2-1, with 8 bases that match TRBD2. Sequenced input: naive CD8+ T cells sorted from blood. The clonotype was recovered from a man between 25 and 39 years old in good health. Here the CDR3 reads CASSYGASGYNEQFF. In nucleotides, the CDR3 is TGTGCCAGCAGTTACGGGGCTAGCGGGTACAATGAGCAGTTCTTC.